This passage covers 6 T cell receptor beta chains from one sample sequenced in a study of T cell responses to AZD1222 COVID-19 vaccine. The repertoire was sequenced with immunoSEQ multiplex PCR; TCRdb's copy has only in-frame clones and lacks some. The sample has 90,000 to 150,000 clones, approximately 90% seen once. The specimen was peripheral blood, collected on day 0 of AZD1222 vaccination. The receptors stem from an adult in good health.

The rearrangement links TRBV5-1 to TRBJ2-5; TRBD1 agrees at 8 bases. The CDR3 loop spans 15 amino acids. J gave up 3 bases and V 4 bases, and 8 bases lay outside the gene matches. CDR1 SGHRS and CDR2 YFSETQ come from the germline V gene. This CDR3 is CASSLRDRREETQYF. Here the CDR3 DNA reads TGCGCCAGCAGCCTCCGGGACAGGAGGGAAGAGACCCAGTACTTC.

The chain joins TRBV5-1 to TRBJ1-4; D ambiguous. This CDR3 is built from 15 residues. Germline loops: CDR1 SGHRS, CDR2 YFSETQ. Deletions cut 5 bases from V and 0 bases from J, with 11 bases between. As DNA, the CDR3 is TGCGCCAGCAGGGTCGACACTTCAACTAATGAAAAACTGTTTTTT. Translating gives CASRVDTSTNEKLFF.

This clone was seen repeatedly, ten times or more. The junction and the germline gene differ at one end; a read error may be behind it. This chain uses TRBV2 with TRBJ1-6, with TRBD1 matching over 10 bases. CDR1 and CDR2 (germline): SNHLY, FYNNEI. The CDR3 spans 15 residues. CDR3 nucleotide sequence: TGTGCCAACGGACAGGGGGTGGAATATAGTTCACCCCTCCACTTT. Amino acid sequence: CANGQGVEYSSPLHF. The whole variable domain, remainder taken from reference TRBV2 and TRBJ1-6, is EPEVTQTPSHQVTQMGQEVILRCVPISNHLYFYWYRQILGQKVEFLVSFYNNEISEKSEIFDDQFSVERPDGSNFTLKIRSTKLEDSAMYFCANGQGVEYSSPLHFGNGTRLTVT.

In DNA form, the CDR3 reads TGTGCCAGCAGTGAAAGGCAGGGGAACACTGAAGCTTTCTTT. Translated: CASSERQGNTEAFF. This chain connects TRBV2 to TRBJ1-1; weak D call: TRBD1 (5 bases). This CDR3 has 14 amino acids. Trimming pared 2 bases from V and 1 base from J, leaving 8 bases between. The germline gives CDR1 SNHLY, CDR2 FYNNEI.

V gene TRBV5-4 combines with J gene TRBJ1-1; D is perhaps TRBD1 (6 bases). Germline CDR1 is SGHNT and CDR2 is YYREEE (reference sequence). V dropped 3 bases and J dropped 1 base, with 19 bases sitting between them. There are 17 residues in the CDR3. CDR3 DNA sequence: TGTGCCAGCAGCTCCTTGCGCGGGGGCGGACGGAACACTGAAGCTTTCTTT. It yields the protein CASSSLRGGGRNTEAFF.

In its sample, this clone was seen a few times. J is TRBJ2-7 and V is TRBV5-1; a weak D match, TRBD1 (6 bases). V was pared by 0 bases and J by 4 bases, with 23 bases between. The CDR3 consists of 18 residues. From germline, CDR1 is SGHRS and CDR2 YFSETQ. In nucleotides, the CDR3 is TGCGCCAGCAGCTTGGCCAAGGACAGCCCTACGGGATTTTACGAGCAGTACTTC. Amino acids: CASSLAKDSPTGFYEQYF.